Below are 21 T cell receptor beta chains sequenced from a single sample in a study of T cell repertoires in cytomegalovirus infection (dated by TCRdb to about 2019). Their antigen targets remain unknown. TCRdb lists the instrument as Illumina HiSeq 1500. TCRdb passed the public sequencing reads through fastp at Q25 and MiXCR, retaining productive beta sequences. Each entry is one CDR3 protein sequence, shown with its most common DNA and genes. The sample contains some 7,600 distinct CDR3 sequences, less than 65% of them found a single time. Less than 85% of the sample rests with the top ten. Sequenced sample: PBMCs, sequenced either directly or after in vitro stimulation (not recorded which). Source of these receptors: a human donor in good health (CMV status not recorded). Some clones in this sample may be carry-over from other donors' samples.

This clonotype was seen a single time. The chain carries TRBV24-1 and TRBJ2-1; D remains unclear. The CDR3 is made up of 16 amino acids. Germline V gives CDR1 KGHDR, CDR2 SFDVKD. V was pared by 4 bases and J by 1 base, with 13 bases between. CDR3 in amino acids: CATSDSRFASYNEQFF. CDR3 DNA sequence: TGTGCCACCAGTGACTCCCGATTTGCGTCCTACAATGAGCAGTTCTTC.

This clonotype was recorded at least ten times. The chain carries TRBV7-6 and TRBJ1-6; perhaps TRBD1 as D (5 bases). Deletions cut 5 bases from V and 5 bases from J, with 10 bases between. This CDR3 region has 14 residues. The germline V gene encodes CDR1 SGHVS and CDR2 FNYEAQ. CDR3 sequence: CASSPGTNNSPLHF. CDR3 coding DNA: TGTGCCAGCAGCCCCGGGACTAATAATTCACCCCTCCACTTT. The whole variable domain, filled in from reference TRBV7-6 and TRBJ1-6, reads GAGVSQSPRYKVTKRGQDVALRCDPISGHVSLYWYRQALGQGPEFLTYFNYEAQQDKSGLPNDRFSAERPEGSISTLTIQRTEQRDSAMYRCASSPGTNNSPLHFGNGTRLTVT.

V and J are TRBV28 and TRBJ2-7; TRBD1 is a possible D gene (5 bases). V was pared by 6 bases and J by 7 bases, with 19 bases between. The length of the CDR3 is 14 residues. Germline values: CDR1 MDHEN, CDR2 SYDVKM. The CDR3 is CASSLFTLAGEQYF. The DNA of the CDR3 is TGTGCCAGCAGCCTATTCACCCTCGCAGGGGAGCAGTACTTC.

V usage is TRBV9 and J usage is TRBJ2-7; D remains ambiguous. The V and J ends lost 3 bases and 6 bases respectively, with 19 bases between them. The CDR3 length is 15 residues. CDR1 is SGDLS and CDR2 is YYNGEE in the germline V gene. In nucleotides, the CDR3 is TGTGCCAGCAGCGCGACTCCTTTTCGAGGCTCCGAGCAGTACTTC. Its translation is CASSATPFRGSEQYF.

The chain combines TRBV6-5 with TRBJ2-3; TRBD2 matches 9 bases. This CDR3 has 15 amino acids. In germline, CDR1 is MNHEY, CDR2 SVGAGI. The V segment lost 4 bases and the J segment 6 bases; nucleotides outside the gene matches: 8. Written as DNA, the CDR3 is TGTGCCAGCAGTTTCAGCGGGGGGAACCGGGATACGCAGTATTTT. Residues: CASSFSGGNRDTQYF.

V gene TRBV10-3 combines with J gene TRBJ1-5; a weak D match, TRBD1 (6 bases). Germline CDR1 ENHRY, CDR2 SYGVKD. This CDR3 spans 20 amino acids. The V end was cut by 0 bases, the J end by 9 bases, with 30 bases between. The CDR3 protein is CAISESEQGSDEPRPPPQHF. DNA for the CDR3: TGTGCCATCAGTGAGTCGGAACAGGGTAGTGACGAGCCTCGCCCTCCGCCCCAGCATTTT.

This clonotype appeared a few times. This CDR3 reads CASSLGDVTPTGLGICSTF. DNA of the CDR3: TGTGCCAGCAGCTTAGGGGACGTCACTCCGACAGGGTTGGGTATTTGCTCCACCTTC. This chain links TRBV7-2 with TRBJ1-2, with TRBD1 matching 7 bases. Germline CDR1 is SGHTA and CDR2 is FQGNSA. V trimming: 1 base; J trimming: 13 bases; junction bases outside the gene matches: 27. The CDR3 consists of 19 residues.

The CDR3 here is CASSLGSGSNQPQHF. CDR3 in DNA: TGTGCCAGCAGCTTAGGGAGCGGATCCAATCAGCCCCAGCATTTT. The chain links TRBV7-2 to TRBJ1-5; D unresolved. Trimming removed 1 base from V and 3 bases from J, with 10 bases in between. The CDR3 is 15 amino acids. Germline V gene data show CDR1 as SGHTA and CDR2 as FQGNSA.

For this clonotype: The conserved final phenylalanine or tryptophan is absent from the CDR3, which likely points to a read error. The chain combines TRBV7-2 with TRBJ1-2, with 7 positions matching TRBD1. J lost 8 bases, V lost 3 bases, and 24 bases had no gene match. The length of the CDR3 is 19 residues. The V gene's germline CDR1 is SGHTA and CDR2 FQGNSA. The DNA for the CDR3 is TGTGCCAGCAGCTTCGGGGACGTCACTCCGACAGGGTTGGGTCGGGGCTACACCTGC. It yields the protein CASSFGDVTPTGLGRGYTC.

The sample holds one count of this clonotype. V usage is TRBV12-3 or TRBV12-4 and J usage is TRBJ1-5, with 11 bases that match TRBD1. The CDR3 length is 16 residues. Unmatched junction bases numbered 7, after V lost 6 bases and J lost 3 bases. The CDR3 coding sequence is TGTGCCAGCAGCCCAGGACAGGGGGCTTTCAATCAGCCCCAGCATTTT. This codes for CASSPGQGAFNQPQHF.

The chain has TRBV7-8 and TRBJ2-3, with 9 positions matching TRBD2. V lost 3 bases and J lost 2; bases outside the gene matches: 6. CDR1 and CDR2 from the germline V gene are SGHVS and FQNEAQ. The CDR3 runs 16 residues. The CDR3 bases are TGTGCCAGCAGCTTGCGGGGGGGGGTCCCCACAGATACGCAGTATTTT. Encoded protein: CASSLRGGVPTDTQYF.

This clonotype was detected ten times or more. The chain employs TRBV10-3 and TRBJ1-5, with D possibly being TRBD1 (5 bases). Germline V gives CDR1 ENHRY, CDR2 SYGVKD. This CDR3 has 15 residues. Trimming removed 3 bases at V and 7 bases at J, with 16 bases between. CDR3 nucleotide sequence: TGTGCCATCAGTGACGGTGGCAGGGCACGCCAGCCCCAGCATTTT. Residues: CAISDGGRARQPQHF.

This clonotype was observed a few times. This chain connects TRBV7-2 to TRBJ1-2, with a tentative D call TRBD1 (6 bases). V was cut by 11 bases and J by 7 bases, with 38 bases left in between. CDR3 length: 19 amino acids. CDR1 SGHTA and CDR2 FQGNSA come from the germline V gene. For the CDR3, the DNA is TGTGCCTGGAGCTTAGGGGACGTCACTACTACAGGGTTGGGTAGTGGCTACACCTTC. Its translation is CAWSLGDVTTTGLGSGYTF. Using reference TRBV7-2 and TRBJ1-2 for the parts outside the CDR3, the full variable domain is GAGVSQSPSNKVTEKGKDVELRCDPISGHTALYWYRQSLGQGLEFLIYFQGNSAPDKSGLPSDRFSAERTGGSVSTLTIQRTQQEDSAVYLCAWSLGDVTTTGLGSGYTFGSGTRLTVV.

Ten or more counts support this clonotype. This chain's CDR3 is CASSSGQASSTDTQYF. The CDR3 DNA reads TGTGCCAGCAGCTCCGGACAGGCCTCTAGCACAGATACGCAGTATTTT. The chain is built from TRBV7-6 and TRBJ2-3; 7 nucleotides agree with TRBD1. V lost 4 bases to trimming and J lost 0 bases; unmatched junction nucleotides: 7. CDR1 SGHVS and CDR2 FNYEAQ come from the germline V gene. This CDR3 has 16 residues.

CDR3 bases: TGTGCCAGCAGACCCCGGGGTCCGAATGAAAAACTGTTTTTT. It yields the protein CASRPRGPNEKLFF. This sequence joins TRBV6-1 and TRBJ1-4; D call uncertain. The CDR3 totals 14 residues. Germline CDR1 is MNHNS and CDR2 is SASEGT. V lost 6 bases and J lost 5, with 13 bases in between.

The rearrangement uses TRBV5-4 and TRBJ1-1; no reliable D call. The CDR3 consists of 12 residues. Germline CDR1 reads SGHNT; CDR2 reads YYREEE (reference sequence). V was cut by 1 base and J by 4 bases, with 5 bases left in between. The CDR3 sequence is CASSLSGTEAFF. The CDR3 DNA sequence: TGTGCCAGCAGCTTGTCCGGCACTGAAGCTTTCTTT.

This chain joins TRBV18 and TRBJ1-5, with a possible D match to TRBD1 (5 bases). Per the germline V gene, CDR1 is KGHSH and CDR2 is LQKENI. The CDR3 consists of 15 residues. Trimming removed 4 bases at V and 7 bases at J, with 17 bases between. The CDR3 region has the DNA TGTGCCAGCTCACGCCGGCCGGGGGATTGGCAGCCCCAGCATTTT. This translates into CASSRRPGDWQPQHF.

This clonotype was counted between two and nine times. The V call is TRBV12-3 or TRBV12-4, the J call TRBJ1-1; a weak D match, TRBD1 (5 bases). This CDR3 spans 13 amino acids. Trimming removed 4 bases from V and 3 bases from J, with 9 bases in between. CDR3 amino acids: CASSWGGDTEAFF. CDR3 bases: TGTGCCAGCAGTTGGGGGGGGGACACTGAAGCTTTCTTT.

Comments on this clonotype: The conserved phenylalanine or tryptophan is not found at the CDR3 terminus, so this likely reflects a read error. The rearrangement links TRBV6-5 to TRBJ1-5; TRBD1 matches 8 bases. Germline V gene lookup returns CDR1 MNHEY and CDR2 SVGAGI. CDR3 length: 15 residues. The CDR3 sequence: CSTFLRQGTNQPQHL. The CDR3 DNA reads TGTTCCACATTCCTCCGACAGGGGACCAATCAGCCCCAGCATTTG.

With respect to this clonotype: At one of its ends the junction is not consistent with the germline gene, which may arise from a read error. The V and J genes are TRBV27 and TRBJ2-3; D is ambiguous. CDR3 length: 10 amino acids. Germline V CDR1 and CDR2: MNHEY, SMNVEV (reference sequence). CDR3 loop: CASHGETQFF. DNA for the CDR3: TGTGCCAGCCACGGAGAGACGCAGTTTTTT.

This clonotype was counted between two and nine times. This may arise from a read error, as a much more abundant clone is one base away. The genes are TRBV7-2 and TRBJ1-1; TRBD1 is a possible D gene (5 bases). Trimming stripped 5 bases from V and 1 base from J, with 14 bases between. Germline V gene data show CDR1 as SGHTA and CDR2 as FQGNSA. CDR3 size: 15 residues. CDR3 protein: CASSIGGGRNTEAFF. In DNA, the CDR3 is TGTGCCAGCAGCATAGGCGGGGGTCGGAACACTGAAGCTTTCTTT.